Below, one TCR beta chain is given with its context. The antigen remains undetermined. This specimen belongs to a study of shared clonotypes between healthy human individuals. Notes on the study in general: Non-shared clonotypes had lower generation probabilities than clonotypes shared by all four sorted-subset donors.

The CDR3 totals 14 residues. Trimming removed 5 bases from V and 0 bases from J, with 11 bases in between. Germline values: CDR1 SGHRS, CDR2 YFSETQ. Each PCR replicate from the sorted subsets contained about 200 ng DNA, which is tens of thousands of T cell genomes. Data came from immunoSEQ multiplex PCR; TCRdb stores just in-frame clones and leaves some out. The table includes 2.3 million or so clones, 80% to 95% detected once. The sequence was obtained from a man between 18 and 35 years old in good health. Some clones in this sample may be carry-over from other donors' samples. Material for sequencing was naive CD4+ T cells from PBMCs. Regarding subset: CD45RA+ positively selected. The rearrangement joins TRBV5-1 to TRBJ1-1; D is unclear. In nucleotides, the CDR3 is TGCGCCAGCAGTGGAGATCCGATGAACACTGAAGCTTTCTTT. It encodes CASSGDPMNTEAFF.